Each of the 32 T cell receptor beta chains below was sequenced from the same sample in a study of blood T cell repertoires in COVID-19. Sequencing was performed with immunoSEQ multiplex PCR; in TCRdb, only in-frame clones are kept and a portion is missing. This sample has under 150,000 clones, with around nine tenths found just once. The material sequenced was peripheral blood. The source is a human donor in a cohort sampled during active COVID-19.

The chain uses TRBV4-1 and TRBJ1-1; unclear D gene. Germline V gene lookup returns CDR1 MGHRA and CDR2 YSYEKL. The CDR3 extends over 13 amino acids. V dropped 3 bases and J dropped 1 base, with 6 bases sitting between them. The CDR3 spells CASSHGSNTEAFF. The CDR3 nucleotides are TGCGCCAGCAGCCACGGTTCGAACACTGAAGCTTTCTTT.

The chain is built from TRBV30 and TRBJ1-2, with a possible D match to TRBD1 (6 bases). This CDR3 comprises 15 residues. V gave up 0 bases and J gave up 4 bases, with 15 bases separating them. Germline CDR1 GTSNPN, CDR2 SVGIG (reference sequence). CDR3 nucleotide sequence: TGTGCCTGGAGTGTCAGGGGCTCTACCCCCTATGGCTACACCTTC. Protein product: CAWSVRGSTPYGYTF.

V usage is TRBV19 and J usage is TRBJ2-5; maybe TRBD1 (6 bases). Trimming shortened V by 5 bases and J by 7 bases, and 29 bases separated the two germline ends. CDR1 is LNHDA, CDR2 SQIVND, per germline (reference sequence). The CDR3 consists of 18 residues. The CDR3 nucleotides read TGTGCCAGTAGTCCTACACCGCCCCTCGGACAGCCCGTTGGGACCCAGTACTTC. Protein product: CASSPTPPLGQPVGTQYF.

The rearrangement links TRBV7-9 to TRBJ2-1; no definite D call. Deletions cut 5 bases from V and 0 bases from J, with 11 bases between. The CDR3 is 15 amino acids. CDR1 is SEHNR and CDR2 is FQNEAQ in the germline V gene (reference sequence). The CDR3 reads CASSPGRSSYNEQFF. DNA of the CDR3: TGTGCCAGCAGCCCCGGTCGGTCCTCCTACAATGAGCAGTTCTTC.

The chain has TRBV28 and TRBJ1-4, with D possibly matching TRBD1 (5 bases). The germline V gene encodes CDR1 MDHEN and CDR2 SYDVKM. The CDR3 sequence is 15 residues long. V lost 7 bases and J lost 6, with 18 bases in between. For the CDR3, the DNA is TGTGCCAGCACCCTGGGAGGGGTAGTCGATGAAAAACTGTTTTTT. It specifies CASTLGGVVDEKLFF. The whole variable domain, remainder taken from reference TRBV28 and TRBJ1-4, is DVKVTQSSRYLVKRTGEKVFLECVQDMDHENMFWYRQDPGLGLRLIYFSYDVKMKEKGDIPEGYSVSREKKERFSLILESASTNQTSMYLCASTLGGVVDEKLFFGSGTQLSVL.

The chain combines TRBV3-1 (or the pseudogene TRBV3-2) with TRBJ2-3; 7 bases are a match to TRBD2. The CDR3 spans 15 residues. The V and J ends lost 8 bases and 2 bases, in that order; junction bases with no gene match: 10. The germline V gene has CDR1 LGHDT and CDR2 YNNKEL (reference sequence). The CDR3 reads CASQRDRQNTDTQYF. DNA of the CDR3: TGTGCCAGCCAGCGGGATCGACAGAACACAGATACGCAGTATTTT.

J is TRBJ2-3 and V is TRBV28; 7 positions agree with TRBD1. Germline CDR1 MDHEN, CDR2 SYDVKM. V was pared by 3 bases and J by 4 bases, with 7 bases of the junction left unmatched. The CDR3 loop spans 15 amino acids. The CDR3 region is CASSFTGTEADTQYF. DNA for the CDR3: TGTGCCAGCAGTTTTACCGGGACAGAGGCAGATACGCAGTATTTT. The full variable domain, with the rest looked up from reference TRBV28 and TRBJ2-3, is DVKVTQSSRYLVKRTGEKVFLECVQDMDHENMFWYRQDPGLGLRLIYFSYDVKMKEKGDIPEGYSVSREKKERFSLILESASTNQTSMYLCASSFTGTEADTQYFGPGTRLTVL.

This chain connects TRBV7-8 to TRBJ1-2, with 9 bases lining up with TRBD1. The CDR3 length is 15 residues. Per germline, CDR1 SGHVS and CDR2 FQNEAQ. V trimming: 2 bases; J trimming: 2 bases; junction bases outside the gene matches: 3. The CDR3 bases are TGTGCCAGCAGCTTATCGGACAGGGGAAACTATGGCTACACCTTC. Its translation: CASSLSDRGNYGYTF.

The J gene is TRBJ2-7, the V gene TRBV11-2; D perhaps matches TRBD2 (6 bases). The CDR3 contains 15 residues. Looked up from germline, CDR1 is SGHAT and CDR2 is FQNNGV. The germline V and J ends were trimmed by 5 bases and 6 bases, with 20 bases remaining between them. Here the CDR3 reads CASSAWGDGPREQYF. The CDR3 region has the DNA TGTGCCAGCAGCGCGTGGGGGGACGGGCCTCGCGAGCAGTACTTC.

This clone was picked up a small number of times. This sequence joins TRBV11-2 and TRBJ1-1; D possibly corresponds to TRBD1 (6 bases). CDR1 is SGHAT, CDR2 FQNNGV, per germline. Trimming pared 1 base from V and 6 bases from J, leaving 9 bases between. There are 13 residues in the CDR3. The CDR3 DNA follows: TGTGCCAGCAGCTTAGCAGGGGCGGCTGAAGCTTTCTTT. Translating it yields CASSLAGAAEAFF.

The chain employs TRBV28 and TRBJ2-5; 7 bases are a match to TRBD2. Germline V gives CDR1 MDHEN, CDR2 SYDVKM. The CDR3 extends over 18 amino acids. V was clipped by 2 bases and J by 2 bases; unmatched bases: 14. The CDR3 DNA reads TGTGCCAGCAGTTTAACGGTTGGTAGGAGCGGGAAACAAGAGACCCAGTACTTC. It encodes CASSLTVGRSGKQETQYF. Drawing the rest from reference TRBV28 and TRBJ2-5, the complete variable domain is DVKVTQSSRYLVKRTGEKVFLECVQDMDHENMFWYRQDPGLGLRLIYFSYDVKMKEKGDIPEGYSVSREKKERFSLILESASTNQTSMYLCASSLTVGRSGKQETQYFGPGTRLLVL.

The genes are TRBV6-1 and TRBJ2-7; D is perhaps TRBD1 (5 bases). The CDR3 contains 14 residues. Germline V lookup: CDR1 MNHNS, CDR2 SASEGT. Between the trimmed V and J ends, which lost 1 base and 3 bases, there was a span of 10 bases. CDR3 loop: CASSEGWGSYEQYF. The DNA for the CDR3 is TGTGCCAGCAGTGAAGGTTGGGGCAGCTACGAGCAGTACTTC.

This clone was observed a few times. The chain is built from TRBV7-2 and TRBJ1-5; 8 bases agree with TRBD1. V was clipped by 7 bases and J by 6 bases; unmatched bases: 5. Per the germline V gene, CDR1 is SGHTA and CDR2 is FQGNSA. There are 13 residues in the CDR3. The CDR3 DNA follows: TGTGCCAGCACCGACAGGGGCGGTCAGCCCCAGCATTTT. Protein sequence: CASTDRGGQPQHF.

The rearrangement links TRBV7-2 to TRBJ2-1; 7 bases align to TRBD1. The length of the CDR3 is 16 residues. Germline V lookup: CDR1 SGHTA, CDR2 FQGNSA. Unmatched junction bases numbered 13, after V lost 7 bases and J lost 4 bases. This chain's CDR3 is CASTQRRGGPYNEQFF. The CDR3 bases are TGTGCCAGCACCCAAAGGCGAGGGGGCCCTTACAATGAGCAGTTCTTC.

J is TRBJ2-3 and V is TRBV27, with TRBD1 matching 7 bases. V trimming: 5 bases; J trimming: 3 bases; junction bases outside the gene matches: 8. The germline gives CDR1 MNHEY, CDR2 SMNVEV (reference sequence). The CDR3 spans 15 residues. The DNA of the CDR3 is TGTGCCAGCAGTCAACAGGGGAAGGTGACAGATACGCAGTATTTT. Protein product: CASSQQGKVTDTQYF.

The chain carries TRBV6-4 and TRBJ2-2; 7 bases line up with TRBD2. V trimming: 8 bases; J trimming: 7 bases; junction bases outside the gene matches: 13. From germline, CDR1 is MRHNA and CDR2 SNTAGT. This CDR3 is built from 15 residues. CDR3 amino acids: CASAPRAGVSGELFF. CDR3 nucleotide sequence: TGTGCCAGCGCTCCTAGGGCGGGAGTGAGCGGGGAGCTGTTTTTT.

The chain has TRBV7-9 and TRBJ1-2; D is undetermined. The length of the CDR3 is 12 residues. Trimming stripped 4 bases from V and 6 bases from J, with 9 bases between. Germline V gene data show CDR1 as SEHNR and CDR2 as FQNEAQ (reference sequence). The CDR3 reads CASSSEVHGYTF. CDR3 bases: TGTGCCAGCAGCTCGGAGGTACATGGCTACACCTTC.

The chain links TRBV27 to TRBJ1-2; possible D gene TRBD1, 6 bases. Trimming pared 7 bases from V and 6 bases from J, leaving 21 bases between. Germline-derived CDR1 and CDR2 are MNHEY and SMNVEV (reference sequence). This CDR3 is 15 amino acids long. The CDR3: CASISFRGARHGYTF. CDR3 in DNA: TGTGCCAGCATTAGCTTCCGGGGGGCGCGGCATGGCTACACCTTC.

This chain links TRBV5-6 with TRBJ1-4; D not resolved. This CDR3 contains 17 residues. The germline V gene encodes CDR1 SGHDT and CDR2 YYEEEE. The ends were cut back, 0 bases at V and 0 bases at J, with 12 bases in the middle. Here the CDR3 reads CASSLGGGVTTNEKLFF. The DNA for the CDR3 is TGTGCCAGCAGCTTGGGGGGAGGAGTTACAACTAATGAAAAACTGTTTTTT.

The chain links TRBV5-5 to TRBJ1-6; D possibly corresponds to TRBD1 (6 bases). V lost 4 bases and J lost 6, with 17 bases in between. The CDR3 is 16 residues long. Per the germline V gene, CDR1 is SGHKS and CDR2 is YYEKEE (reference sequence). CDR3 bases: TGTGCCAGCAGCCGCCAACAGGGAAACAGTAATTCACCCCTCCACTTT. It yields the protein CASSRQQGNSNSPLHF. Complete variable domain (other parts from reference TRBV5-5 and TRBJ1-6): DAGVTQSPTHLIKTRGQQVTLRCSPISGHKSVSWYQQVLGQGPQFIFQYYEKEERGRGNFPDRFSARQFPNYSSELNVNALLLGDSALYLCASSRQQGNSNSPLHFGNGTRLTVT.

CDR3 loop: CASQQGPEAFF. The CDR3 nucleotides read TGCGCCAGCCAGCAGGGGCCCGAAGCTTTCTTT. V and J are TRBV5-1 and TRBJ1-1, with a tentative D call TRBD1 (6 bases). This CDR3 spans 11 amino acids. Deletions cut 7 bases from V and 8 bases from J, with 12 bases between. The germline V gene encodes CDR1 SGHRS and CDR2 YFSETQ. Full variable domain (remainder filled in from reference TRBV5-1 and TRBJ1-1): KAGVTQTPRYLIKTRGQQVTLSCSPISGHRSVSWYQQTPGQGLQFLFEYFSETQRNKGNFPGRFSGRQFSNSRSEMNVSTLELGDSALYLCASQQGPEAFFGQGTRLTVV.

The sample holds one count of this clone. The CDR3 nucleotides read TGCGTGAGCCGTCGCCAAGAGACCCAGTACTTC. This translates into CVSRRQETQYF. The chain couples TRBV20-1 to TRBJ2-5; D is ambiguous. This CDR3 is 11 amino acids long. Germline loops: CDR1 DFQATT, CDR2 SNEGSKA (reference sequence).

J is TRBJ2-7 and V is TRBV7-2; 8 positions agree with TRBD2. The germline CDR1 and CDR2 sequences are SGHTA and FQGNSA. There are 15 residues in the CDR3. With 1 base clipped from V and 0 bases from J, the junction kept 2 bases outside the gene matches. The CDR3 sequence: CASSLDSGASYEQYF. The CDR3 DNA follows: TGTGCCAGCAGCTTAGATAGCGGGGCCTCCTACGAGCAGTACTTC.

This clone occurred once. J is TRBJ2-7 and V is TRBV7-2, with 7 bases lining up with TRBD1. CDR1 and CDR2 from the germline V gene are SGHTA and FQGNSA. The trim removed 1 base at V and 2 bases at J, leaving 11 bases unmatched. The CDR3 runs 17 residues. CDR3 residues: CASSLVVAGGQTYEQYF. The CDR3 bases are TGTGCCAGCAGCTTAGTCGTCGCAGGGGGACAGACCTACGAGCAGTACTTC. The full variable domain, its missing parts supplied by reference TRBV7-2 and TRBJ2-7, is GAGVSQSPSNKVTEKGKDVELRCDPISGHTALYWYRQSLGQGLEFLIYFQGNSAPDKSGLPSDRFSAERTGGSVSTLTIQRTQQEDSAVYLCASSLVVAGGQTYEQYFGPGTRLTVT.

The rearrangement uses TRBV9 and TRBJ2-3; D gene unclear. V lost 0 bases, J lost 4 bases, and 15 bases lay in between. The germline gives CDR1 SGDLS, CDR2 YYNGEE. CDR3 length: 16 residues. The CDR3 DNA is TGTGCCAGCAGCGTAGGGGCAACCTTACTCGCAGATACGCAGTATTTT. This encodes CASSVGATLLADTQYF.

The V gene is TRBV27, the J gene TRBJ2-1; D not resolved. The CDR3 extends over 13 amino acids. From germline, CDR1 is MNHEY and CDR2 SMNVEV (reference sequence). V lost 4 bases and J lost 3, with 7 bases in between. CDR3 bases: TGTGCCAGCAGTTCACAGCTCTACAATGAGCAGTTCTTC. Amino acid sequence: CASSSQLYNEQFF.

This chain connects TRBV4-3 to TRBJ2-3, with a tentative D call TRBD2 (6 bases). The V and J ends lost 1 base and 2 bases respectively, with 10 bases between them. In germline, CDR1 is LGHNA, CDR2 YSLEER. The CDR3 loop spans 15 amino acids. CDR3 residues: CASSQGTTDTDTQYF. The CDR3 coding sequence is TGCGCCAGCAGCCAAGGGACTACCGACACAGATACGCAGTATTTT.

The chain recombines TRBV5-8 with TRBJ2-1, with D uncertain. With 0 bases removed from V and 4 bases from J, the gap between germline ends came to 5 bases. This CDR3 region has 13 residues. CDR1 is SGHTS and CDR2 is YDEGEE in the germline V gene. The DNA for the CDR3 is TGTGCCAGCAGCTTGGACGGGTACAATGAGCAGTTCTTC. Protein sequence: CASSLDGYNEQFF.

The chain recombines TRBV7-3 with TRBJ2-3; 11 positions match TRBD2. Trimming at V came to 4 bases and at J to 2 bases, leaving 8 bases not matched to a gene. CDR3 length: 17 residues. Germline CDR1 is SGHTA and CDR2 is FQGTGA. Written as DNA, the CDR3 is TGTGCCAGCAGCTCTATACTAGCGGGAGAAAACACAGATACGCAGTATTTT. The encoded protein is CASSSILAGENTDTQYF.

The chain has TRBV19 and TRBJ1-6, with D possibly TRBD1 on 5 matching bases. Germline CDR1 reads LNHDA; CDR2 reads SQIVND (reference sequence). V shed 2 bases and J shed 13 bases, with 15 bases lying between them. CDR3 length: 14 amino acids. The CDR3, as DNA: TGTGCCAGTAGTATACGGAGGGGCGCTTCTCCCCTCCACTTT. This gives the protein CASSIRRGASPLHF.

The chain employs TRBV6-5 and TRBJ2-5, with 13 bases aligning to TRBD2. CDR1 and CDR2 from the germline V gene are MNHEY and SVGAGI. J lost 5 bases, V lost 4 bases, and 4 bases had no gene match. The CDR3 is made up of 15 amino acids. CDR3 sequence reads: CASSSLAGGPETQYF. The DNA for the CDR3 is TGTGCCAGCAGTTCACTAGCGGGAGGGCCGGAGACCCAGTACTTC.

CDR3 nucleotide sequence: TGTGCCAGCAGTTACTCAGCCAGGGGGGGCAATCAGCCCCAGCATTTT. This encodes CASSYSARGGNQPQHF. This chain connects TRBV6-5 to TRBJ1-5; 7 bases match TRBD1. The CDR3 runs 16 residues. V lost 0 bases to trimming and J lost 2 bases; unmatched junction nucleotides: 4. Germline V gene sequence: CDR1 MNHEY, CDR2 SVGAGI.